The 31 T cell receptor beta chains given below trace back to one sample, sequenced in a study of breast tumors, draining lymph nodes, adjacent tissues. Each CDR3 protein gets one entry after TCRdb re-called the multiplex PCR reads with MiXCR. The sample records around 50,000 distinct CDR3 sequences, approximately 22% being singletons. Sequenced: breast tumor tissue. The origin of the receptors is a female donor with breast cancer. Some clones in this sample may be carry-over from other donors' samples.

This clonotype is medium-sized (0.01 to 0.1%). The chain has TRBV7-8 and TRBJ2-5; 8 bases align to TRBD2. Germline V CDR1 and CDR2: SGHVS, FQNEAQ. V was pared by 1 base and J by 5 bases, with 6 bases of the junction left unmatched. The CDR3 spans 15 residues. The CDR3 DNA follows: TGTGCCAGCAGCTTAGATGGCGGGGGGATGGAGACCCAGTACTTC. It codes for CASSLDGGGMETQYF.

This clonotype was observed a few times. CDR3 sequence: CASSDGTSFVDIQYF. CDR3 coding DNA: TGTGCCAGCAGTGATGGGACTAGTTTTGTTGACATTCAGTACTTC. The chain joins TRBV2 to TRBJ2-4; 8 bases agree with TRBD2. Germline V CDR1 and CDR2: SNHLY, FYNNEI. The CDR3 contains 15 residues. V dropped 3 bases and J dropped 8; count of bases not matched to a gene: 9.

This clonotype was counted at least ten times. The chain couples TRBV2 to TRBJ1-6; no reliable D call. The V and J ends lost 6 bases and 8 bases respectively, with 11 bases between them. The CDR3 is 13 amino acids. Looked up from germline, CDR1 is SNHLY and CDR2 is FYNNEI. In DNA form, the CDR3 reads TGTGCCAGCAGCCCCACAACGGATTCACCCCTCCACTTT. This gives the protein CASSPTTDSPLHF.

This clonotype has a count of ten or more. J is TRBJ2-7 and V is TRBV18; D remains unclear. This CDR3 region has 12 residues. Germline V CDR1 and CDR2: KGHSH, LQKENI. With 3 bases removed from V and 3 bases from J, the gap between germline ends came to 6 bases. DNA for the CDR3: TGTGCCAGCTCACCGGAAGTCTACGAGCAGTACTTC. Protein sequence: CASSPEVYEQYF.

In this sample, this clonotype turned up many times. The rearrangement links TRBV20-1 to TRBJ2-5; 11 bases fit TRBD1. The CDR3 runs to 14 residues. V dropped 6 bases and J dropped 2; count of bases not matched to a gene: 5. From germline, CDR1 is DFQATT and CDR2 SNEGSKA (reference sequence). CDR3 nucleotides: TGCAGTGCGACCCGGGACAGGGGGCAAGAGACCCAGTACTTC. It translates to CSATRDRGQETQYF.

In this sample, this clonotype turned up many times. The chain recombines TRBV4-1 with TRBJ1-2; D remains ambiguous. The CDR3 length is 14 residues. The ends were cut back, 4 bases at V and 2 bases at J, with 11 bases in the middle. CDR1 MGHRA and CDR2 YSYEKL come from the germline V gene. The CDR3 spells CASSPGSSNYGYTF. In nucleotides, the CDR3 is TGCGCCAGCAGCCCAGGAAGCTCCAACTATGGCTACACCTTC.

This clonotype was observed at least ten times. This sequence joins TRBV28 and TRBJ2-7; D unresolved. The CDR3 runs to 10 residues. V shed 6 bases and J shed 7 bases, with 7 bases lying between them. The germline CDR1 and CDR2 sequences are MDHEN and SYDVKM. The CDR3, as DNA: TGTGCCAGCAGCCACCAAGAGCAGTACTTC. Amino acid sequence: CASSHQEQYF.

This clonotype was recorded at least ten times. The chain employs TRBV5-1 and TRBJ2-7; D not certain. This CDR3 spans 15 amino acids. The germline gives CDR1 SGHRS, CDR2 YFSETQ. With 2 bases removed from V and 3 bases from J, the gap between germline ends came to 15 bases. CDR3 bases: TGCGCCAGCAGCTTAAGTGATAAAGGCAACTACGAGCAGTACTTC. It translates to CASSLSDKGNYEQYF.

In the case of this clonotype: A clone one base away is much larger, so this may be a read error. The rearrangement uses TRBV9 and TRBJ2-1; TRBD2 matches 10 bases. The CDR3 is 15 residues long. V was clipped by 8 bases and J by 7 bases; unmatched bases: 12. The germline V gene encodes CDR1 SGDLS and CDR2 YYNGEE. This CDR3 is CARSLRTSGKNEQFF. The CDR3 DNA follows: TGTGCCAGAAGCCTTAGGACTAGCGGAAAAAATGAGCAGTTCTTC.

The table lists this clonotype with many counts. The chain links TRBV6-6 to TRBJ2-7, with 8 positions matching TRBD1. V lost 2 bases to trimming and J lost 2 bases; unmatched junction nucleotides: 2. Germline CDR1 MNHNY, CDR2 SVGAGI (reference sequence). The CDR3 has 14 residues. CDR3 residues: CASSYRTGPYEQYF. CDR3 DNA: TGTGCCAGCAGTTACAGGACAGGGCCCTACGAGCAGTACTTC.

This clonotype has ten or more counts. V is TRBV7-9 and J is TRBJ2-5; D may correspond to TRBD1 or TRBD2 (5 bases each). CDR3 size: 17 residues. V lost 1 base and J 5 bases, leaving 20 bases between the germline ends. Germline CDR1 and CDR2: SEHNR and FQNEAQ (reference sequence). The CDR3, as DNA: TGTGCCAGCAGCTTAGTTCTTGTTTTTCCGGGGCGGGAGACCCAGTACTTC. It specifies CASSLVLVFPGRETQYF.

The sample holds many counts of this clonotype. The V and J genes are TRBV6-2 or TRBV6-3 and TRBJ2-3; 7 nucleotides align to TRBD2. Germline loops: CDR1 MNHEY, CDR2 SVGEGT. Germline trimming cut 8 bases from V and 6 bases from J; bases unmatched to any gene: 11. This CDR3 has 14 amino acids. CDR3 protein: CASAQRVGGDTQYF. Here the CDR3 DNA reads TGTGCCAGCGCCCAAAGAGTGGGGGGGGATACGCAGTATTTT.

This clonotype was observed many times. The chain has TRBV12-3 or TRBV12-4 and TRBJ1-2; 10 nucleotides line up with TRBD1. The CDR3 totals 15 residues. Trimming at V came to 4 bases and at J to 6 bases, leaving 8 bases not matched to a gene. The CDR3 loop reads CASSSDRGRLNGYTF. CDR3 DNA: TGTGCCAGCAGTTCCGACAGGGGGCGCTTGAATGGCTACACCTTC.

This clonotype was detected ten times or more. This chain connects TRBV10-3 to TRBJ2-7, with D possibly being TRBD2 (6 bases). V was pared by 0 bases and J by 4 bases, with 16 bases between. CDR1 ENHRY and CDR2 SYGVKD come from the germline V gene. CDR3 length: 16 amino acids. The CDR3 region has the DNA TGTGCCATCAGTGAGTCGAGGCAGGGAGGCCCTTACGAGCAGTACTTC. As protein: CAISESRQGGPYEQYF.

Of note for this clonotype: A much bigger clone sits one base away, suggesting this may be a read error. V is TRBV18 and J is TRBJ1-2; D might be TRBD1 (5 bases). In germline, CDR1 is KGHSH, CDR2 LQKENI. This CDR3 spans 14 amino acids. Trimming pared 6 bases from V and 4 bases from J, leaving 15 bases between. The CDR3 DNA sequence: TGTGCCAGCTCCACTGGAAGACAGAGCTATGGCTACACCTTC. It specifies CASSTGRQSYGYTF.

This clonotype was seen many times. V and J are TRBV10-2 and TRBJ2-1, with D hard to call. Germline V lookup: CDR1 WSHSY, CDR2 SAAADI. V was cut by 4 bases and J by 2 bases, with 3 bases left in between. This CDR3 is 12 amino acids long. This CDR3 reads CASSVTYNEQFF. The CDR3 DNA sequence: TGCGCCAGCAGTGTGACCTACAATGAGCAGTTCTTC.

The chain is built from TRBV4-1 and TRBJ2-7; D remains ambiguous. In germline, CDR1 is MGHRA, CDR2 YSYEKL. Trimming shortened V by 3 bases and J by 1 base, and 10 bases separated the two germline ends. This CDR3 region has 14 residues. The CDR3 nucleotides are TGCGCCAGCAGCCACCCACCTAAATCCTACGAGCAGTACTTC. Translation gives CASSHPPKSYEQYF.

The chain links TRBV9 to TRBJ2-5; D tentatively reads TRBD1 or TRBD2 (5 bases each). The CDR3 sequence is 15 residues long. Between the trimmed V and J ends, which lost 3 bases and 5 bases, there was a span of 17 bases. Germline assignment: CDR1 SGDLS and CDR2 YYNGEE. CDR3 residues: CASSAIGARRETQYF. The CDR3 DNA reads TGTGCCAGCAGCGCCATCGGGGCCAGGCGGGAGACCCAGTACTTC.

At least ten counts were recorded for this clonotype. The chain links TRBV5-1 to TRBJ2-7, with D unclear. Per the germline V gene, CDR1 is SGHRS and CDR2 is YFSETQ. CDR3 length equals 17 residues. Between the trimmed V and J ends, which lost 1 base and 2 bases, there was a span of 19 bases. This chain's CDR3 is CASSLSHGRRRTYEQYF. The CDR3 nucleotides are TGCGCCAGCAGCTTGTCTCACGGCCGCAGGCGAACCTACGAGCAGTACTTC.

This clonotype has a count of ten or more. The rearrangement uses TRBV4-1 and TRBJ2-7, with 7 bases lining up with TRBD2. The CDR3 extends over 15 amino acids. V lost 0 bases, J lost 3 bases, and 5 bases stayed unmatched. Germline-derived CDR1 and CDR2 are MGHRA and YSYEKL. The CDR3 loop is CASSQEGRGVYEQYF. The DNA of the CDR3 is TGCGCCAGCAGCCAAGAAGGCCGGGGGGTCTACGAGCAGTACTTC.

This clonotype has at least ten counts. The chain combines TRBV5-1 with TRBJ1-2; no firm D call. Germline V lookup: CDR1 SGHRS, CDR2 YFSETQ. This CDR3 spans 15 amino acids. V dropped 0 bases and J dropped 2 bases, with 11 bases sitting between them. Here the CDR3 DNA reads TGCGCCAGCAGCTTGGTGGGGTCCTCCAACTATGGCTACACCTTC. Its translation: CASSLVGSSNYGYTF.

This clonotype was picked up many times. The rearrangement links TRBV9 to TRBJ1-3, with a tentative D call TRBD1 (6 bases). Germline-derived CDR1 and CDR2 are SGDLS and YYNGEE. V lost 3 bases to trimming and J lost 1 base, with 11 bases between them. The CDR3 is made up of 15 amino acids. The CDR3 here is CASSEQGSSGNTIYF. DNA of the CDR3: TGTGCCAGCAGCGAACAGGGCTCGTCTGGAAACACCATATATTTT.

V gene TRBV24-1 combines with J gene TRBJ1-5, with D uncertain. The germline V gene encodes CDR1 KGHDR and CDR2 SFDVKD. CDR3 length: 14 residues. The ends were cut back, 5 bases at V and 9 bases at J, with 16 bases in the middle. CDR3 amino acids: CATSGHGEVRPQHF. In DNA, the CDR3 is TGTGCCACCAGTGGACATGGGGAAGTTCGGCCCCAGCATTTT.

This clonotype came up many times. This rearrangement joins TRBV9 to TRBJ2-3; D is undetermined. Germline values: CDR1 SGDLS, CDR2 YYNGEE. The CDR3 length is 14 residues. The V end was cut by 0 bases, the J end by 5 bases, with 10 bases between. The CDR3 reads CASSVVPSGDTQYF. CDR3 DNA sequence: TGTGCCAGCAGCGTAGTGCCTTCGGGAGATACGCAGTATTTT.

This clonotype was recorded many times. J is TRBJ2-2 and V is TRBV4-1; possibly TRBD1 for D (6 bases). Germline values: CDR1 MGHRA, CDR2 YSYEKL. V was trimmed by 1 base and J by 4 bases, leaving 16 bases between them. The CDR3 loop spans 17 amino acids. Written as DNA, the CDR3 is TGCGCCAGCAGCCAAGTTTTTCCAACAGGGTCCACCGGGGAGCTGTTTTTT. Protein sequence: CASSQVFPTGSTGELFF.

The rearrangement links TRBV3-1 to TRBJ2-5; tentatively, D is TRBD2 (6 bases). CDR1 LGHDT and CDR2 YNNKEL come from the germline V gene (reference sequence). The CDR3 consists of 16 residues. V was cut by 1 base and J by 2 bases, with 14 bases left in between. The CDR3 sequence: CASSQGHLGLQETQYF. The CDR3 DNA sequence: TGTGCCAGCAGCCAAGGGCACTTGGGACTGCAAGAGACCCAGTACTTC.

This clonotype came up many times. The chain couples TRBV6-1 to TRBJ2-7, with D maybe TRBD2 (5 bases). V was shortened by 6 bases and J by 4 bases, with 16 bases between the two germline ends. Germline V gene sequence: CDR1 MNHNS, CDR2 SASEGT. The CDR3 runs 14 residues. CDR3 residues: CASREEARGYEQYF. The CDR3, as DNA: TGTGCCAGCAGGGAGGAGGCTAGAGGGTACGAGCAGTACTTC.

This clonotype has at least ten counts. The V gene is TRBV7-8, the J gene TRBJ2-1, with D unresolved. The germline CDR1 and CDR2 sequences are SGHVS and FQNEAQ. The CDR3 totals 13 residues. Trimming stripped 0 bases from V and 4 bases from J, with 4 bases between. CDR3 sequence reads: CASSLAPYNEQFF. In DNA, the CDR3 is TGTGCCAGCAGCTTAGCCCCATACAATGAGCAGTTCTTC.

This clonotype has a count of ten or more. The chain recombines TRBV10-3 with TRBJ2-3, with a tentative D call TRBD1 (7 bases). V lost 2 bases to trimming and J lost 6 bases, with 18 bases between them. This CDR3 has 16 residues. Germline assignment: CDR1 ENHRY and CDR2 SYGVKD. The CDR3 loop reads CAISEMGRGDWDTQYF. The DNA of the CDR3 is TGTGCCATCAGTGAGATGGGCAGGGGGGATTGGGATACGCAGTATTTT.

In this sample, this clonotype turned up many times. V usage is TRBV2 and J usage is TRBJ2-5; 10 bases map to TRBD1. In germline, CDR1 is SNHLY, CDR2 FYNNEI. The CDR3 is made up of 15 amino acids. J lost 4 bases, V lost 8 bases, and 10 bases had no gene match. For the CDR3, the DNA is TGTGCCAGCGTACGACAGGGGGCGCATATAGAGACCCAGTACTTC. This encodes CASVRQGAHIETQYF. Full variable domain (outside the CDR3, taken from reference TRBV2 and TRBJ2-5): EPEVTQTPSHQVTQMGQEVILRCVPISNHLYFYWYRQILGQKVEFLVSFYNNEISEKSEIFDDQFSVERPDGSNFTLKIRSTKLEDSAMYFCASVRQGAHIETQYFGPGTRLLVL.

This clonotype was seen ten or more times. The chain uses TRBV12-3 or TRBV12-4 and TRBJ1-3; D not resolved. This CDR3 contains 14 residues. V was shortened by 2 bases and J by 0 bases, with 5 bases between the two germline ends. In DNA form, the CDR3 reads TGTGCCAGCAGTTTATTGATCTCTGGAAACACCATATATTTT. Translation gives CASSLLISGNTIYF.